Each of the 9 T cell receptor beta chains below was sequenced from the same sample in a study of blood T cell repertoires in COVID-19 (TCRdb year 2020). The method was the immunoSEQ multiplex PCR assay. TCRdb took over this immuneACCESS table, retaining in-frame rearrangements with V and J assigned. Such tables are incomplete; in checked studies, under half of the missing clones stem from an unresolved V gene, and the remainder is unexplained. Present in this sample are about 240,000 clones, approximately 78% of which were seen just once. The top ten clones comprise around an eighth of the sample. Material: peripheral blood. Source of these receptors: a woman between 55 and 75 years old with active or convalescent COVID-19.

The chain employs TRBV18 and TRBJ1-1; no clear D. V shed 3 bases and J shed 0 bases, with 11 bases lying between them. The CDR3 contains 15 residues. Germline CDR1 is KGHSH and CDR2 is LQKENI. This CDR3 reads CASSPFEALNTEAFF. The DNA of the CDR3 is TGTGCCAGCTCACCCTTCGAGGCTTTGAACACTGAAGCTTTCTTT.

There are a few counts of this clone. The genes are TRBV6-1 and TRBJ1-5; 9 nucleotides agree with TRBD1. This CDR3 contains 17 residues. Germline V gene sequence: CDR1 MNHNS, CDR2 SASEGT. V gave up 4 bases and J gave up 1 base; unmatched junction bases: 8. The CDR3 protein is CASSVLRQGGSNQPQHF. Written as DNA, the CDR3 is TGTGCCAGCAGTGTACTACGACAGGGGGGCAGCAATCAGCCCCAGCATTTT.

The gene calls are TRBV5-1 and TRBJ2-1; D possibly corresponds to TRBD1 (6 bases). Trimming took 3 bases from V and 8 from J, leaving 21 bases between them. The CDR3 has 16 residues. Germline V lookup: CDR1 SGHRS, CDR2 YFSETQ. The CDR3 DNA sequence: TGCGCCAGCAGCTCGGCCCCAGGGGCAAGTAACGATGAGCAGTTCTTC. Translating it yields CASSSAPGASNDEQFF.

Only one count was recorded for this clone. The chain employs TRBV30 and TRBJ1-2; D call uncertain. With 1 base removed from V and 5 bases from J, the gap between germline ends came to 17 bases. CDR3 length: 15 amino acids. Germline V CDR1 and CDR2: GTSNPN, SVGIG (reference sequence). CDR3 residues: CAWSDHGVASYGYTF. The CDR3 DNA reads TGTGCCTGGAGTGACCACGGGGTTGCCTCATATGGCTACACCTTC.

CDR3 in DNA: TGTGCCAGCACTCAGGAGGCCGGGGATGAGCAGTTCTTC. This codes for CASTQEAGDEQFF. The V and J genes are TRBV3-1 (or the pseudogene TRBV3-2) and TRBJ2-1; possibly TRBD2 for D (5 bases). The germline V gene encodes CDR1 LGHDT and CDR2 YNNKEL (reference sequence). The ends were cut back, 7 bases at V and 8 bases at J, with 15 bases in the middle. The CDR3 is 13 residues long.

This chain uses TRBV5-1 with TRBJ2-7; 13 bases align to TRBD2. V shed 4 bases and J 5 bases; nucleotides not matched to a gene: 3. The germline gives CDR1 SGHRS, CDR2 YFSETQ. CDR3 length equals 14 residues. The CDR3 coding sequence is TGCGCCAGCAGCGGGACTAGCGGGGTCAACGAGCAGTACTTC. Translating gives CASSGTSGVNEQYF.

The CDR3 loop is CASSQDSFRASGGQETQYF. CDR3 sequence (DNA): TGTGCCAGCAGCCAAGATTCGTTCCGGGCTAGCGGGGGCCAAGAGACCCAGTACTTC. The rearrangement joins TRBV4-2 to TRBJ2-5; 10 bases map to TRBD2. The CDR3 is made up of 19 amino acids. V was pared by 0 bases and J by 1 base, with 11 bases of the junction left unmatched. Germline V CDR1 and CDR2: LGHNA, YNFKEQ.

The chain joins TRBV2 to TRBJ1-5; TRBD1 agrees at 8 bases. Germline values: CDR1 SNHLY, CDR2 FYNNEI. The V segment lost 5 bases and the J segment 7 bases; nucleotides outside the gene matches: 10. The CDR3 has 15 residues. DNA for the CDR3: TGTGCCAGCAGTCTCTTAGACAGGGGTAACCAGCCCCAGCATTTT. Amino acids: CASSLLDRGNQPQHF.

This clone occurred once. This chain links TRBV5-8 with TRBJ1-5; no reliable D call. V dropped 3 bases and J dropped 4 bases, with 14 bases sitting between them. This CDR3 contains 15 residues. Germline V lookup: CDR1 SGHTS, CDR2 YDEGEE. CDR3 nucleotides: TGTGCCAGCAGCTCCCGCCTATGGACTAATCAGCCCCAGCATTTT. As protein: CASSSRLWTNQPQHF.